This T cell receptor beta chain derives from a study of breast tumors, draining lymph nodes, adjacent tissues (dated by TCRdb to about 2016). About the investigation overall: Breast cancer patients provided tumor, adjacent nontumor tissue and axillary lymph nodes, and the study compared the TCR beta repertoires across these three sources. The study aimed to assess the relationships and possible T-cell exchange between tumor, surrounding tissue and draining lymph node repertoires in human breast cancer.

This clonotype was picked up many times. There is no known antigen for this receptor. Base qualities were left out, and no much larger clone turns up one base away. Paper-wide results and their limitations: Rather than being directly demonstrated, the conclusion that tumor T cells originate in lymph nodes was presented as consistent with a hypothesis. A scenario in which most tumor T cells derive from the lymph node and then expand within tumor tissue was judged to be consistent with the data. In luminal-like breast cancer, tumor and nontumor tissue repertoires resembled each other significantly more than in basal-like breast cancer. Tumors showed preferential V and J gene usage, and their T-cell repertoire diversity fell below that of lymph nodes yet above that of nontumor tissue.

Sequencing instrument: Illumina HiSeq 2000. Multiplex PCR amplification was used to generate the TCR beta chain libraries. High-throughput sequencing was used to analyze the amplified TCR beta chain products. Using fastp trimming at Q25 and MiXCR clonotype assembly, TCRdb reanalyzed the public sequencing data and kept in-frame beta chains. All rows with the same CDR3 protein become a single entry with the most common DNA and genes. The sample data list approximately 280,000 distinct CDR3 sequences, and around 31% of these were observed just once. Jointly, the top ten make up under 1.2% of the sample. V loses 0 bases, J loses 8 bases, and the germline ends lie 17 bases apart. From its cysteine to its phenylalanine, the CDR3 spans 15 amino acids. Kept here is only the CDR3 DNA, which spans 45 bases and is read in frame from base 1. The germline V gene sets CDR1 to SGDLS and CDR2 to YYNGEE. The axillary draining lymph nodes of breast cancer patients were the source of the lymph node samples.

The specimen sequenced was axillary lymph node tissue. The rearrangement combines TRBV9 with TRBJ1-2; the D gene remains uncertain. The origin of this receptor is a female donor with breast cancer. Some clones in this sample may be carry-over from other donors' samples. The CDR3 is CASSVEESMASGYTF. The sequenced DNA is TGTGCCAGCAGCGTAGAGGAGTCCATGGCTTCGGGCTACACCTTC.